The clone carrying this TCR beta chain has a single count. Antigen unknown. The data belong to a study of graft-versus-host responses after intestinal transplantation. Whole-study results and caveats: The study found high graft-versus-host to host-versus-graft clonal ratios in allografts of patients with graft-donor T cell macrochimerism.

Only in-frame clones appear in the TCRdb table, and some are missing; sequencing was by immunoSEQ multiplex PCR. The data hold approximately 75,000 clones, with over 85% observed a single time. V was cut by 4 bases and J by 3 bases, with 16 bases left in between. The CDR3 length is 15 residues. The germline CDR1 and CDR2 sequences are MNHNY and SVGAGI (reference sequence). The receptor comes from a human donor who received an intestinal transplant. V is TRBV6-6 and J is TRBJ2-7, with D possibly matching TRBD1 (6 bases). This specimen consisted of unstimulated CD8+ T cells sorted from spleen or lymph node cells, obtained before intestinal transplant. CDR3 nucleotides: TGTGCCAGCAGTTTCTACAGGGATCAACTCTACGAGCAGTACTTC. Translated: CASSFYRDQLYEQYF.